Detailed here is one TCR beta chain. Its cognate antigen is unknown. Germline V gene data show CDR1 as MDHEN and CDR2 as SYDVKM. The V gene lost 3 bases and the J gene lost 1 base, with 16 bases spanning the gap. The CDR3 covers 16 residues. The data belong to a study of cytomegalovirus exposure and HLA in healthy donors. Study-level background: Among about 400 genotyped donors, roughly 81% fell in the Caucasian-associated ancestry cluster.

Study results and limitations: Later genetic work tied a missense DCLRE1C variant to beta-chain V and J trimming.

The PCR used 60 Vbeta and 13 Jbeta primers. Sequencing used immunoSEQ multiplex PCR; TCRdb keeps in-frame clones, though not all of them. In the table there are 93,000 or so clones, around 66% of which are singletons. The sample comprised PBMCs. This TCR was sampled from a woman between 50 and 59 years old in good health and CMV-seronegative. V is TRBV28 and J is TRBJ2-7; D is possibly TRBD2 (5 bases). CDR3 nucleotides: TGTGCCAGCAGTTTGGCAGAGTCCGGGAAATCCTACGAGCAGTACTTC. Translating it yields CASSLAESGKSYEQYF.